These 5 T cell receptor beta chains came from one sample sequenced in a study of blood T cell repertoires in COVID-19. Profiled with immunoSEQ multiplex PCR; TCRdb holds only in-frame clones, not every one. The table shows some 150,000 clones, with 82% occurring only once. The sequencing input was peripheral blood. The receptors come from a woman aged 70-85 years with acute or convalescent COVID-19.

J is TRBJ1-5 and V is TRBV5-3; TRBD1 might be the D (5 bases). TRBV5-3 carries the ORF label, with uncertain function. There are 14 residues in the CDR3. V dropped 2 bases and J dropped 5 bases, with 11 bases sitting between them. The CDR3 sequence: CARSFRTQDQPQHF. CDR3 in DNA: TGTGCCAGAAGCTTCCGGACACAAGATCAGCCCCAGCATTTT.

The chain recombines TRBV4-1 with TRBJ2-5; a possible D gene is TRBD1 (5 bases). The CDR3 is 15 residues long. Trimming cost V 0 bases and J 4 bases, with 12 bases left between them. Germline CDR1 and CDR2: MGHRA and YSYEKL. As DNA, the CDR3 is TGCGCCAGCAGCCAAGATCCCCGTAGGGGAGAGACCCAGTACTTC. It translates to CASSQDPRRGETQYF.

Remarks on this clone: The identical CDR3 is also encoded by other nucleotide sequences in the sample. The V and J genes are TRBV7-2 and TRBJ2-7; 9 bases fit TRBD1. Germline loops: CDR1 SGHTA, CDR2 FQGNSA. Losses at the gene ends were 5 bases for V and 7 bases for J; bases not matched to a gene: 12. The CDR3 runs 15 residues. The CDR3 is CASSLDGTGTREQYF. CDR3 nucleotide sequence: TGTGCCAGCAGCCTAGACGGGACAGGGACGCGGGAGCAGTACTTC.

The chain links TRBV10-3 to TRBJ1-5; D is ambiguous. The CDR3 length is 20 residues. V was clipped by 2 bases and J by 5 bases, with 28 bases between them. CDR1 is ENHRY and CDR2 is SYGVKD in the germline V gene. CDR3 protein: CAISETRPLRVPETHQPQHF. The CDR3 nucleotides read TGTGCCATCAGTGAGACCAGGCCCCTGAGGGTCCCGGAAACACATCAGCCCCAGCATTTT.

This clone was counted a few times. The V call is TRBV7-9, the J call TRBJ2-3, with D hard to call. Germline V CDR1 and CDR2: SEHNR, FQNEAQ (reference sequence). CDR3 length equals 14 residues. The germline V and J ends were trimmed by 2 bases and 2 bases, with 8 bases remaining between them. CDR3 sequence reads: CASSLPLSTDTQYF. DNA for the CDR3: TGTGCCAGCAGCTTACCCTTATCCACAGATACGCAGTATTTT.